These 27 T cell receptor beta chains were all obtained from the same sample, sequenced in a study of PD-L1 blockade in urothelial cancer. Generated by immunoSEQ multiplex PCR, the TCRdb table keeps only in-frame clones and is missing some. The repertoire holds about 88,000 clones, with 90% as singletons. This material consisted of PBMCs, taken around atezolizumab (anti-PD-L1) treatment. The source is a man in his 60s with urothelial cancer.

The gene calls are TRBV30 and TRBJ1-2; D ambiguous. Trimming took 0 bases from V and 8 from J, leaving 10 bases between them. This CDR3 region has 12 residues. The germline gives CDR1 GTSNPN, CDR2 SVGIG (reference sequence). The chain's CDR3 is CAWSVQGGGYTF. DNA for the CDR3: TGTGCCTGGAGTGTACAAGGAGGGGGCTACACCTTC.

This clone showed up just once. J is TRBJ1-3 and V is TRBV14; 8 bases match TRBD1. With 4 bases clipped from V and 5 bases from J, the junction kept 1 base outside the gene matches. The CDR3 totals 13 residues. Germline V gene data show CDR1 as SGHDN and CDR2 as FVKESK. CDR3 loop: CASSRTGRNTIYF. As DNA, the CDR3 is TGTGCCAGCAGCCGGACAGGGAGAAACACCATATATTTT.

This rearrangement joins TRBV30 to TRBJ1-2; 7 nucleotides match TRBD1. V was pared by 2 bases and J by 3 bases, with 3 bases of the junction left unmatched. The V gene's germline CDR1 is GTSNPN and CDR2 SVGIG (reference sequence). The CDR3 loop spans 13 amino acids. CDR3 bases: TGTGCCTGGAGTCAACAGGGGCACTATGGCTACACCTTC. Translated, it gives CAWSQQGHYGYTF.

The V call is TRBV9, the J call TRBJ2-7; 8 bases are a match to TRBD1. The germline gives CDR1 SGDLS, CDR2 YYNGEE. This CDR3 is built from 14 residues. V lost 2 bases and J lost 6; bases outside the gene matches: 7. The CDR3 sequence is CASSVDRGGGEQYF. The CDR3, as DNA: TGTGCCAGCAGCGTCGACAGGGGAGGAGGCGAGCAGTACTTC. Looking up the rest from reference TRBV9 and TRBJ2-7 gives the full variable domain: DSGVTQTPKHLITATGQRVTLRCSPRSGDLSVYWYQQSLDQGLQFLIQYYNGEERAKGNILERFSAQQFPDLHSELNLSSLELGDSALYFCASSVDRGGGEQYFGPGTRLTVT.

The J gene is TRBJ2-3, the V gene TRBV6-1; 12 bases line up with TRBD2. There are 15 residues in the CDR3. Germline V gene data show CDR1 as MNHNS and CDR2 as SASEGT. Trimming took 6 bases from V and 0 from J; bases not matched to a gene: 1. CDR3 sequence: CASRGLAGSTDTQYF. The DNA of the CDR3 is TGTGCCAGCAGGGGACTAGCGGGCAGCACAGATACGCAGTATTTT.

V is TRBV18 and J is TRBJ2-5; D uncertain. CDR1 and CDR2 (germline): KGHSH, LQKENI. CDR3 length: 12 amino acids. V lost 6 bases, J lost 1 base, and 6 bases lay in between. This chain's CDR3 is CASSSPQETQYF. The CDR3 DNA is TGTGCCAGCTCCTCCCCCCAAGAGACCCAGTACTTC.

This rearrangement joins TRBV18 to TRBJ2-7; tentative D call: TRBD1 (5 bases). V lost 4 bases and J 0 bases, leaving 13 bases between the germline ends. The CDR3 is made up of 15 amino acids. From germline, CDR1 is KGHSH and CDR2 LQKENI. The CDR3 reads CASSLRQSDSYEQYF. In nucleotides, the CDR3 is TGTGCCAGCTCACTCAGACAGAGTGACTCCTACGAGCAGTACTTC.

The chain joins TRBV7-2 to TRBJ2-5; possibly TRBD2 for D (5 bases). Trimming removed 4 bases at V and 0 bases at J, with 6 bases between. The CDR3 extends over 13 amino acids. The germline V gene has CDR1 SGHTA and CDR2 FQGNSA. For the CDR3, the DNA is TGTGCCAGCAGCTCTAGCAACCAAGAGACCCAGTACTTC. Protein: CASSSSNQETQYF. The variable domain in full, with the rest retrieved from reference TRBV7-2 and TRBJ2-5, is GAGVSQSPSNKVTEKGKDVELRCDPISGHTALYWYRQSLGQGLEFLIYFQGNSAPDKSGLPSDRFSAERTGGSVSTLTIQRTQQEDSAVYLCASSSSNQETQYFGPGTRLLVL.

The chain has TRBV10-3 and TRBJ2-3, with TRBD1 as a possible D gene (5 bases). This CDR3 region has 15 residues. V gave up 0 bases and J gave up 3 bases, with 10 bases separating them. Looked up from germline, CDR1 is ENHRY and CDR2 is SYGVKD. DNA for the CDR3: TGTGCCATCAGTGAGTCCCCGTCAGGGACAGATACGCAGTATTTT. Encoded protein: CAISESPSGTDTQYF.

The genes are TRBV5-1 and TRBJ2-3; D is perhaps TRBD1 (5 bases). The CDR3 loop spans 14 amino acids. The germline V gene has CDR1 SGHRS and CDR2 YFSETQ. V lost 0 bases, J lost 4 bases, and 9 bases lay in between. The CDR3 DNA follows: TGCGCCAGCAGCTTGGGGCAGGGATCAGATACGCAGTATTTT. Protein: CASSLGQGSDTQYF.

The chain recombines TRBV18 with TRBJ2-7; the D is unclear. CDR1 KGHSH and CDR2 LQKENI come from the germline V gene. The CDR3 spans 13 residues. Trimming removed 0 bases at V and 7 bases at J, with 10 bases between. CDR3 bases: TGTGCCAGCTCACCACCTAGTCGGTGGGAGCAGTACTTC. This translates into CASSPPSRWEQYF.

J is TRBJ2-2 and V is TRBV4-3, with D possibly matching TRBD1 (5 bases). CDR3 length: 17 amino acids. Per germline, CDR1 LGHNA and CDR2 YSLEER. Trimming shortened V by 4 bases and J by 5 bases, and 20 bases separated the two germline ends. In DNA form, the CDR3 reads TGCGCCAGCAGCCTTTCCCCAGGGCTAGAAGATACCGGGGAGCTGTTTTTT. Translating it yields CASSLSPGLEDTGELFF.

The chain uses TRBV4-1 and TRBJ1-2; 9 bases fit TRBD1. This CDR3 is 14 amino acids long. Germline V gene sequence: CDR1 MGHRA, CDR2 YSYEKL. With V trimmed by 10 bases and J by 6 bases, 12 bases remained unmatched. The CDR3 is CATTETGGKNGYTF. The DNA of the CDR3 is TGCGCCACCACCGAAACAGGGGGCAAAAATGGCTACACCTTC.

This clone was seen once. The rearrangement links TRBV7-8 to TRBJ2-7; 8 bases match TRBD1. The CDR3 is made up of 15 amino acids. Germline assignment: CDR1 SGHVS and CDR2 FQNEAQ. V shed 6 bases, J shed 3 bases, and the junction held 10 bases outside the gene matches. The CDR3 loop reads CASRKTGTGNYEQYF. CDR3 DNA: TGTGCCAGCAGAAAGACCGGGACAGGAAACTACGAGCAGTACTTC.

The chain links TRBV19 to TRBJ2-3, with 7 nucleotides matching TRBD1. Germline CDR1 and CDR2: LNHDA and SQIVND (reference sequence). V dropped 1 base and J dropped 1; count of bases not matched to a gene: 11. This CDR3 has 18 amino acids. The CDR3 nucleotides are TGTGCCAGTAGTATAGGGGTGGGACAGACAAGACGCACAGATACGCAGTATTTT. The encoded protein is CASSIGVGQTRRTDTQYF. Supplemented by reference TRBV19 and TRBJ2-3, the full variable domain reads DGGITQSPKYLFRKEGQNVTLSCEQNLNHDAMYWYRQDPGQGLRLIYYSQIVNDFQKGDIAEGYSVSREKKESFPLTVTSAQKNPTAFYLCASSIGVGQTRRTDTQYFGPGTRLTVL.

The rearrangement uses TRBV6-5 and TRBJ1-4; TRBD1 matches at 7 bases. The CDR3 length is 14 residues. From germline, CDR1 is MNHEY and CDR2 SVGAGI. Trimming cost V 6 bases and J 4 bases; bases outside gene matches: 5. CDR3: CASRLTGVNEKLFF. The CDR3 DNA reads TGTGCCAGCAGGCTAACAGGGGTTAATGAAAAACTGTTTTTT.

The chain recombines TRBV6-1 with TRBJ2-2; 9 bases line up with TRBD1. The V and J ends lost 4 bases and 0 bases, in that order; junction bases with no gene match: 6. This CDR3 contains 17 residues. CDR1 is MNHNS and CDR2 is SASEGT in the germline V gene. Written as DNA, the CDR3 is TGTGCCAGCAGTGTAACAGGGGGCACGACGAACACCGGGGAGCTGTTTTTT. Encoded protein: CASSVTGGTTNTGELFF.

The rearrangement links TRBV13 to TRBJ2-7; TRBD2 aligns across 12 bases. The CDR3 has 14 amino acids. V shed 4 bases, J shed 4 bases, and the junction held 2 bases outside the gene matches. Looked up from germline, CDR1 is PRHDT and CDR2 is FYEKMQ (reference sequence). The CDR3 DNA sequence: TGTGCCAGCAGCTCTAGCGGGGGGGCTTACGAGCAGTACTTC. It specifies CASSSSGGAYEQYF.

This rearrangement joins TRBV5-1 to TRBJ2-5; TRBD2 is a possible D gene (6 bases). CDR3 length: 15 residues. Per germline, CDR1 SGHRS and CDR2 YFSETQ. Trimming pared 0 bases from V and 4 bases from J, leaving 13 bases between. The CDR3 bases are TGCGCCAGCAGCTTGGCAGGCCAGGGACTAGAGACCCAGTACTTC. Translated: CASSLAGQGLETQYF.

This clone has a single count. This rearrangement joins TRBV27 to TRBJ1-1, with TRBD1 identical over 7 bases. V trimming: 6 bases; J trimming: 0 bases; junction bases outside the gene matches: 4. Germline CDR1 is MNHEY and CDR2 is SMNVEV (reference sequence). CDR3 length equals 14 residues. CDR3 DNA: TGTGCCAGCAGAAAACAGGGGTTGAACACTGAAGCTTTCTTT. Translating it yields CASRKQGLNTEAFF.

The chain has TRBV18 and TRBJ2-7; 9 bases agree with TRBD2. J lost 5 bases, V lost 4 bases, and 9 bases had no gene match. Germline CDR1 is KGHSH and CDR2 is LQKENI. The CDR3 is made up of 15 amino acids. CDR3 nucleotides: TGTGCCAGCTCACACCCGGGGCTAGCGGGGAACGAGCAGTACTTC. Translated: CASSHPGLAGNEQYF.

The rearrangement uses TRBV5-4 and TRBJ2-5; the match to TRBD2 covers 14 bases. Per the germline V gene, CDR1 is SGHNT and CDR2 is YYREEE (reference sequence). This CDR3 contains 16 residues. The junction had 1 base not matched to a gene; V was cut back by 2 bases and J by 1 base. The CDR3 spells CASSFGTSGGQETQYF. In nucleotides, the CDR3 is TGTGCCAGCAGCTTTGGGACTAGCGGGGGCCAAGAGACCCAGTACTTC.

This clone was seen more than once but under ten times. The chain is built from TRBV2 and TRBJ1-1, with D hard to call. Trimming removed 4 bases from V and 1 base from J, with 7 bases in between. The V gene's germline CDR1 is SNHLY and CDR2 FYNNEI. The CDR3 totals 13 residues. The CDR3 here is CASSVHENTEAFF. In DNA form, the CDR3 reads TGTGCCAGCAGTGTACACGAGAACACTGAAGCTTTCTTT. The full variable domain, its missing parts supplied by reference TRBV2 and TRBJ1-1, is EPEVTQTPSHQVTQMGQEVILRCVPISNHLYFYWYRQILGQKVEFLVSFYNNEISEKSEIFDDQFSVERPDGSNFTLKIRSTKLEDSAMYFCASSVHENTEAFFGQGTRLTVV.

Points on this clone: At one boundary the junction diverges from the germline segment, which might be a read error. The rearrangement joins TRBV29-1 to TRBJ2-3, with D possibly matching TRBD2 (5 bases). The germline CDR1 and CDR2 sequences are SQVTM and ANQGSEA. CDR3 length: 12 residues. DNA of the CDR3: TGCAGCGTTGGAGGGAGCACTGATACGCAGTATTTT. This codes for CSVGGSTDTQYF.

The chain is built from TRBV25-1 and TRBJ1-2, with TRBD1 as a possible D gene (6 bases). V lost 4 bases and J 8 bases, leaving 8 bases between the germline ends. This CDR3 has 11 residues. Per germline, CDR1 MGHDK and CDR2 SYGVNS. The DNA for the CDR3 is TGTGCCAGCAGTGGGGGGCAGGGCTACACCTTC. Translation: CASSGGQGYTF.

This chain links TRBV19 with TRBJ2-7; 14 bases map to TRBD2. Germline CDR1 is LNHDA and CDR2 is SQIVND (reference sequence). V lost 10 bases, J lost 3 bases, and 8 bases stayed unmatched. This CDR3 contains 15 residues. Here the CDR3 DNA reads TGTGCCACCTCCGGACTAGCGGGGGGACGCTACGAGCAGTACTTC. It codes for CATSGLAGGRYEQYF.

The chain joins TRBV4-1 to TRBJ2-1; 14 bases fit TRBD2. Germline V gene data show CDR1 as MGHRA and CDR2 as YSYEKL. The CDR3 consists of 15 residues. The ends lost 5 bases at V and 7 bases at J; junction bases unmatched: 4. The chain's CDR3 is CASSAGTSGSNEQFF. CDR3 sequence (DNA): TGCGCCAGCAGCGCAGGGACTAGCGGGAGTAATGAGCAGTTCTTC.